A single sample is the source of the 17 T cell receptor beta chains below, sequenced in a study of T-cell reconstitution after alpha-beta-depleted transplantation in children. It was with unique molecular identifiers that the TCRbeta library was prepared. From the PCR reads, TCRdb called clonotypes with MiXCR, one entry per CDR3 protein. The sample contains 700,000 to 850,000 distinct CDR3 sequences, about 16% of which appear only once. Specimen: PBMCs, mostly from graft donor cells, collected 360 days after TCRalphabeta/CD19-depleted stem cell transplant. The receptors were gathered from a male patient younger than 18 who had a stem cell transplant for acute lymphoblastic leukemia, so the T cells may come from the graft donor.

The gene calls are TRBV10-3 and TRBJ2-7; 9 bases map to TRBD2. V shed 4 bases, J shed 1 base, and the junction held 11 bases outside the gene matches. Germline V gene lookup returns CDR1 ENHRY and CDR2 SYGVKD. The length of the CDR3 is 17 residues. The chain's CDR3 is CAISAVAGEPWSYEQYF. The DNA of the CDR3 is TGTGCCATCAGTGCGGTAGCGGGAGAGCCCTGGTCCTACGAGCAGTACTTC.

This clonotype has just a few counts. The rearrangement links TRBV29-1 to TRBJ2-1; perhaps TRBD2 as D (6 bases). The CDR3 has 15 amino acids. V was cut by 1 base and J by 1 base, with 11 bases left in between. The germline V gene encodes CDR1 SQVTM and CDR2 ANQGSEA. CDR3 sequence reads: CSVEGLGRSYNEQFF. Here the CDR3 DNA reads TGCAGCGTTGAAGGGCTAGGGAGGTCCTACAATGAGCAGTTCTTC.

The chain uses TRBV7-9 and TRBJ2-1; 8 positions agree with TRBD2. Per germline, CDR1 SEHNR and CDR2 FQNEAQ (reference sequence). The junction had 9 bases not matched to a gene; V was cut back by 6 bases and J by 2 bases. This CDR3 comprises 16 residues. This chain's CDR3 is CASSPITSGAYNEQFF. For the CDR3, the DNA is TGTGCCAGCAGTCCGATTACTAGCGGTGCCTACAATGAGCAGTTCTTC.

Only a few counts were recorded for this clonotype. This chain's CDR3 is CASSLSLVGLAYNEQFF. In nucleotides, the CDR3 is TGTGCCAGCAGCTTAAGTTTAGTGGGGCTAGCTTACAATGAGCAGTTCTTC. The gene calls are TRBV7-3 and TRBJ2-1; D is perhaps TRBD1 or TRBD2 (5 bases each). Trimming took 1 base from V and 4 from J, leaving 17 bases between them. Germline CDR1 and CDR2: SGHTA and FQGTGA. The CDR3 has 17 residues.

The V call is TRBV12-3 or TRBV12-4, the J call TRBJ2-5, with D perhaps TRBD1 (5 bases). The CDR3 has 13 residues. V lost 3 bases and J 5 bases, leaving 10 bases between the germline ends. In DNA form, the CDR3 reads TGTGCCAGCAGTTTCAGGGATCGGGAGACCCAGTACTTC. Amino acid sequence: CASSFRDRETQYF.

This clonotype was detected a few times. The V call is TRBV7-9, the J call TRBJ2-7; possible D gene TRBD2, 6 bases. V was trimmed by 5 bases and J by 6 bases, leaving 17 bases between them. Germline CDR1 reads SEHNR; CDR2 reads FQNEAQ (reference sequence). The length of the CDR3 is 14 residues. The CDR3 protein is CASSLTGDGGEQYF. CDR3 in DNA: TGTGCCAGCAGCCTTACGGGGGACGGGGGCGAGCAGTACTTC.

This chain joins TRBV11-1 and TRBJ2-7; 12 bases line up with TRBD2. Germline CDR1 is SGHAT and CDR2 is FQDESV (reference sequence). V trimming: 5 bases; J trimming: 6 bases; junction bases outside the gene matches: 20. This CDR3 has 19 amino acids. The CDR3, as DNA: TGTGCCAGCAGCCCAAGACCGGGGTCGTCTAGCGGGAGGGCGTTCGAGCAGTACTTC. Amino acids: CASSPRPGSSSGRAFEQYF.

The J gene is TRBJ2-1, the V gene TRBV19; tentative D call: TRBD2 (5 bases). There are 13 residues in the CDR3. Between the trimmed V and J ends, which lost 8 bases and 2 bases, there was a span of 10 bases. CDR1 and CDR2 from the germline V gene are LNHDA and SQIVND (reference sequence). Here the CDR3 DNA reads TGTGCCAGTTCCGGGGTAACCTACAATGAGCAGTTCTTC. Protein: CASSGVTYNEQFF. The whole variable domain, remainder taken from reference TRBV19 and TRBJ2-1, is DGGITQSPKYLFRKEGQNVTLSCEQNLNHDAMYWYRQDPGQGLRLIYYSQIVNDFQKGDIAEGYSVSREKKESFPLTVTSAQKNPTAFYLCASSGVTYNEQFFGPGTRLTVL.

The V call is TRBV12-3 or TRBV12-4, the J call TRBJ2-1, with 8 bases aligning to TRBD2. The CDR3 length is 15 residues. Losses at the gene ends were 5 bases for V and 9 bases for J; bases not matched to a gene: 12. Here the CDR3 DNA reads TGTGCCAGCAGTCCATCGGGGAGCGGGGGTATTGAGCAGTTCTTC. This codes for CASSPSGSGGIEQFF.

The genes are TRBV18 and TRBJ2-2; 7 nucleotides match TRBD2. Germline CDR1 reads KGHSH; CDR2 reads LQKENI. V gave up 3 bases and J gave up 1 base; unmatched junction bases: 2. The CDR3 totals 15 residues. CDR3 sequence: CASSPREVNTGELFF. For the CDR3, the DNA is TGTGCCAGCTCACCCCGGGAGGTGAACACCGGGGAGCTGTTTTTT.

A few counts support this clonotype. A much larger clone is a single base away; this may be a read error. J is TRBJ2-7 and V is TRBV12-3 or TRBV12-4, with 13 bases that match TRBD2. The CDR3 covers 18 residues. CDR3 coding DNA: TGTACCAGCAGTCCACGGACTAGCGGGAGTTTAGGTACCTACGAGCAGTACTTC. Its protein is CTSSPRTSGSLGTYEQYF.

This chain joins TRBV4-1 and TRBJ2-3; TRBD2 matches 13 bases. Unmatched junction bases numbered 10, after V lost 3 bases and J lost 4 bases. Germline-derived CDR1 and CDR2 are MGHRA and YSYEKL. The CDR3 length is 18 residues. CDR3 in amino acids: CASSHGRLAGGGADTQYF. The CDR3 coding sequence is TGCGCCAGCAGCCACGGTCGACTAGCGGGAGGTGGAGCAGATACGCAGTATTTT.

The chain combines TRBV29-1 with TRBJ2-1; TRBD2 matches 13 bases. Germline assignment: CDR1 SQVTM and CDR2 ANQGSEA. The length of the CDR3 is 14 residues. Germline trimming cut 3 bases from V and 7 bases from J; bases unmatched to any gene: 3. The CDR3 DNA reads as TGCAGCGTTGACTGGACTAGCGGGGGTAATGAGCAGTTCTTC. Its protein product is CSVDWTSGGNEQFF.

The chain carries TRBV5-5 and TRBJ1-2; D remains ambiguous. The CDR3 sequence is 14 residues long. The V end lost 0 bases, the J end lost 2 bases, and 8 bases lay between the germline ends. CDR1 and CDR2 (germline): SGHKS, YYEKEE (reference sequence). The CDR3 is CASSLERVNYGYTF. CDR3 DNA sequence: TGTGCCAGCAGCTTGGAGAGGGTGAACTATGGCTACACCTTC.

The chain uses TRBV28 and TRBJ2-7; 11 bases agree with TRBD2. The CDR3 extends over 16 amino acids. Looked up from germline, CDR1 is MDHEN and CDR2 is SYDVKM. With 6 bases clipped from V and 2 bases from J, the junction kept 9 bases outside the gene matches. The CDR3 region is CASRGTPGLAAYEQYF. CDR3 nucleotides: TGTGCCAGCAGAGGCACGCCGGGACTAGCGGCCTACGAGCAGTACTTC.

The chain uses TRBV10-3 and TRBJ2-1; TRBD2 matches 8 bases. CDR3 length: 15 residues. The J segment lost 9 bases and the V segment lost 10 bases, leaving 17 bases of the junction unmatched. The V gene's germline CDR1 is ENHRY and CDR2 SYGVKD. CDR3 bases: TGTGCCAGGCCCTTCTCCCTAGCGGGCAGATGTGAGCAGTTCTTC. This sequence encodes CARPFSLAGRCEQFF.

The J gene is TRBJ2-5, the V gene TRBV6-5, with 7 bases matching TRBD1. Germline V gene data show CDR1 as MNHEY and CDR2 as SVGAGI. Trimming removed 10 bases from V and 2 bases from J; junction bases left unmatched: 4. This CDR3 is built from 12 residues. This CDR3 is CAIRDRQETQYF. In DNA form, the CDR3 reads TGTGCCATCCGGGACAGACAAGAGACCCAGTACTTC.